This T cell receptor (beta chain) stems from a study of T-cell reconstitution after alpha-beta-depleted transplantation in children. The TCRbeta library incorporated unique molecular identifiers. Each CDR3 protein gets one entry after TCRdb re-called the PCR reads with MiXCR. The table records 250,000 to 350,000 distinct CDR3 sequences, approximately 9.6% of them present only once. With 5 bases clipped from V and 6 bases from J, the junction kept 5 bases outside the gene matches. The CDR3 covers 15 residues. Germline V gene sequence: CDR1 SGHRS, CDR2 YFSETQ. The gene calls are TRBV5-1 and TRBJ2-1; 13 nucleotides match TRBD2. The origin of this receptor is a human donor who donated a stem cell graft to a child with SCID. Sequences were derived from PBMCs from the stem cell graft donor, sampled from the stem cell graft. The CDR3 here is CASRTSGGAVNEQFF. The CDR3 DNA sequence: TGCGCCAGCAGAACTAGCGGGGGGGCGGTCAATGAGCAGTTCTTC.